This is a list of T cell receptor beta chains from one sample in a study of T cells after somatic rescue of genetic block. Measured with immunoSEQ multiplex PCR; TCRdb has only the in-frame clones, and not every one. The sample includes 100,000 to 120,000 clones, around nine tenths of them seen just once. The specimen was peripheral blood mononuclear cells (PBMCs). The receptors shown here come from a woman aged 18-30 years. The CDR3 runs from the conserved cysteine through the conserved F or W. Fields, in order: clone size, V gene, J gene, D gene, CDR3 DNA, CDR3 protein. The D gene is left open where the match is weak. For some rows the clone size is stated as once, few or many, or as a class when expanded; others skip it.

clone_size: .; v_call: TRBV30; j_call: TRBJ2-5; d_call: TRBD1; cdr3_nt: TGTGCCTGGAGTACAGGGGGCCAAGAGACCCAGTACTTC; cdr3_aa: CAWSTGGQETQYF
clone_size: .; v_call: TRBV5-1; j_call: TRBJ2-1; d_call: .; cdr3_nt: TGCGCCAGCAGCTTGGCCTTGACGGTGTCCTACAATGAGCAGTTCTTC; cdr3_aa: CASSLALTVSYNEQFF
clone_size: .; v_call: TRBV7-2; j_call: TRBJ2-7; d_call: TRBD1; cdr3_nt: TGTGCCAGCAGCACCGACAGGGGGCGGATATGGTACTTC; cdr3_aa: CASSTDRGRIWYF
clone_size: .; v_call: TRBV7-6; j_call: TRBJ2-3; d_call: TRBD2; cdr3_nt: TGTGCCAGCAGCTCCGCCGTAGCGGGGCGTACAGATACGCAGTATTTT; cdr3_aa: CASSSAVAGRTDTQYF
clone_size: .; v_call: TRBV2; j_call: TRBJ1-5; d_call: .; cdr3_nt: TGTGCCAGCAGTGGCGCGAGCCGCAATCAGCCCCAGCATTTT; cdr3_aa: CASSGASRNQPQHF
clone_size: .; v_call: TRBV5-1; j_call: TRBJ1-1; d_call: .; cdr3_nt: TGCGCCAGCAGCTTGGACCGGAACGCTGAAGCTTTCTTT; cdr3_aa: CASSLDRNAEAFF
clone_size: once; v_call: TRBV7-2; j_call: TRBJ2-5; d_call: TRBD2; cdr3_nt: TGTGCCAGCAGCTTAACAAGGCTAGCGGAAGAGACCCAGTACTTC; cdr3_aa: CASSLTRLAEETQYF
clone_size: .; v_call: TRBV15; j_call: TRBJ1-3; d_call: TRBD1; cdr3_nt: TGTGCCACCAGCAGGGGACAGGGGATCGGAAACACCATATATTTT; cdr3_aa: CATSRGQGIGNTIYF
clone_size: .; v_call: TRBV9; j_call: TRBJ1-5; d_call: TRBD1; cdr3_nt: TGTGCCAGCAGCCGAACAGGGGGAGGTCAGCCCCAGCATTTT; cdr3_aa: CASSRTGGGQPQHF
clone_size: .; v_call: TRBV30; j_call: TRBJ2-7; d_call: TRBD1; cdr3_nt: TGTGCCTGTAAAACCGACAGGGCCTCCTACGAGCAGTACTTC; cdr3_aa: CACKTDRASYEQYF
clone_size: .; v_call: TRBV7-9; j_call: TRBJ2-7; d_call: TRBD1; cdr3_nt: TGTGCCAGCAGCTCCCGGGACAGGGGGTTCGAGCAGTACTTC; cdr3_aa: CASSSRDRGFEQYF
clone_size: .; v_call: TRBV5-1; j_call: TRBJ2-7; d_call: TRBD2; cdr3_nt: TGCGCCAGCAGGCTAGCGGTTACCTACGAGCAGTACTTC; cdr3_aa: CASRLAVTYEQYF
clone_size: .; v_call: TRBV5-4; j_call: TRBJ1-1; d_call: .; cdr3_nt: TGTGCCAGCAGCCCTACTGGACGGGTGAACACTGAAGCTTTCTTT; cdr3_aa: CASSPTGRVNTEAFF
clone_size: .; v_call: TRBV6-6; j_call: TRBJ2-1; d_call: .; cdr3_nt: TGTGCCAGCAGTTACGTCGTGGGGCCAATGTTGGATGAGCAGTTCTTC; cdr3_aa: CASSYVVGPMLDEQFF
clone_size: .; v_call: TRBV7-2; j_call: TRBJ1-3; d_call: .; cdr3_nt: TGTGCCAGCGAACATGGTCTCTCTGGAAACACCATATATTTT; cdr3_aa: CASEHGLSGNTIYF
clone_size: once; v_call: TRBV10-3; j_call: TRBJ1-1; d_call: .; cdr3_nt: TGTGCCGCGAGGTGGGGGGGTTCGGCTGAAGCTTTCTTT; cdr3_aa: CAARWGGSAEAFF
clone_size: .; v_call: TRBV6-5; j_call: TRBJ1-1; d_call: TRBD1; cdr3_nt: TGTGCCAGCTGGTCAGGGGGTGAAGCTTTCTTT; cdr3_aa: CASWSGGEAFF
clone_size: once; v_call: TRBV7-9; j_call: TRBJ1-5; d_call: .; cdr3_nt: TGTGCCAGCAGCTCCGGCGGGGATGGCAATCAGCCCCAGCATTTT; cdr3_aa: CASSSGGDGNQPQHF
clone_size: .; v_call: TRBV21-1; j_call: TRBJ1-2; d_call: .; cdr3_nt: TGTGCCAGCAGCACTATAGAGAGGGGCTACTTTGGGTTTAACTATGGCTACACCTTC; cdr3_aa: CASSTIERGYFGFNYGYTF
clone_size: .; v_call: TRBV27; j_call: TRBJ2-1; d_call: .; cdr3_nt: TGTGCCAGCAGTTTCCTACCCGGCCGAAGTGAAATGGATGAGCAGTTCTTC; cdr3_aa: CASSFLPGRSEMDEQFF
clone_size: .; v_call: TRBV2; j_call: TRBJ2-3; d_call: TRBD2; cdr3_nt: TGTGCCAGCACCCGACGGGCTAGCGGGGGGACAGATACGCAGTATTTT; cdr3_aa: CASTRRASGGTDTQYF
clone_size: .; v_call: TRBV6-4; j_call: TRBJ1-2; d_call: .; cdr3_nt: TGTGCCAGCAGTCCCGCGGCTGACCACCATAACTATGGCTACACCTTC; cdr3_aa: CASSPAADHHNYGYTF
clone_size: .; v_call: TRBV6-1; j_call: TRBJ1-1; d_call: .; cdr3_nt: TGTGCCGGCGTTCAGGGAAGGGACACTGAAGCTTTCTTT; cdr3_aa: CAGVQGRDTEAFF
clone_size: .; v_call: TRBV9; j_call: TRBJ2-5; d_call: TRBD1; cdr3_nt: TGTGCCAGCAGCGTAAGTGGACAGGGACAAGAGACCCAGTACTTC; cdr3_aa: CASSVSGQGQETQYF
clone_size: .; v_call: TRBV15; j_call: TRBJ2-1; d_call: TRBD1; cdr3_nt: TGTGCCACCAGCAGAATGGGACAGGGGAATGAGCAGTTCTTC; cdr3_aa: CATSRMGQGNEQFF
clone_size: .; v_call: TRBV5-4; j_call: TRBJ2-1; d_call: TRBD1; cdr3_nt: TGTGCCAGCAGCCGCCTTGCCGGACAGGGGAAACACAATGAGCAGTTCTTC; cdr3_aa: CASSRLAGQGKHNEQFF
clone_size: .; v_call: TRBV6-5; j_call: TRBJ1-2; d_call: .; cdr3_nt: TGTGCCAGCAGTCCACACGGGGGGAGCCTTGGCTACACCTTC; cdr3_aa: CASSPHGGSLGYTF
clone_size: .; v_call: TRBV5-1; j_call: TRBJ2-5; d_call: TRBD1; cdr3_nt: TGCGCCAGCAGCGTAACTCCGGGACAGGGTCAAGAGACCCAGTACTTC; cdr3_aa: CASSVTPGQGQETQYF
clone_size: .; v_call: TRBV11-2; j_call: TRBJ2-5; d_call: .; cdr3_nt: TGTGCCAGCAGCTTGAATCCCTCACGTCAAGAGACCCAGTACTTC; cdr3_aa: CASSLNPSRQETQYF
clone_size: .; v_call: TRBV6-5; j_call: TRBJ1-1; d_call: .; cdr3_nt: TGTGCCAGCAGTTACCAGGGTACCGCTTTCTTT; cdr3_aa: CASSYQGTAFF
clone_size: .; v_call: TRBV15; j_call: TRBJ1-4; d_call: TRBD1; cdr3_nt: TGTGCCACCAGCAGATATCCCCCGGGACAGGGGGTTCCAACTAATGAAAAACTGTTTTTT; cdr3_aa: CATSRYPPGQGVPTNEKLFF
clone_size: .; v_call: TRBV11-2; j_call: TRBJ1-3; d_call: .; cdr3_nt: TGTGCCAGCAGCCCCTGGGGAGGGGTAGGAAACACCATATATTTT; cdr3_aa: CASSPWGGVGNTIYF
clone_size: once; v_call: TRBV7-2; j_call: TRBJ2-1; d_call: TRBD1; cdr3_nt: TGTGCCAGCAGCTTAGACCCCCCAGGGGGCAATTACTACAATGAGCAGTTCTTC; cdr3_aa: CASSLDPPGGNYYNEQFF
clone_size: .; v_call: TRBV7-2; j_call: TRBJ1-3; d_call: .; cdr3_nt: TGTGCCAGCAGCTCTGACCCGGGAAACACCATATATTTT; cdr3_aa: CASSSDPGNTIYF
clone_size: .; v_call: TRBV29-1; j_call: TRBJ2-2; d_call: TRBD2; cdr3_nt: TGCAGCGCAATGGGACTAGCGGGGGGGATCAACACCGGGGAGCTGTTTTTT; cdr3_aa: CSAMGLAGGINTGELFF
clone_size: .; v_call: TRBV19; j_call: TRBJ2-1; d_call: .; cdr3_nt: TGTGCCAGTAGTATAGGGACAAAGGGAGGTGAGCAGTTCTTC; cdr3_aa: CASSIGTKGGEQFF
clone_size: .; v_call: TRBV7-2; j_call: TRBJ2-5; d_call: TRBD2; cdr3_nt: TGTGCCAGCAGCTTTACTAGCGGGGGTGGGACCCAGTACTTC; cdr3_aa: CASSFTSGGGTQYF
clone_size: .; v_call: TRBV9; j_call: TRBJ2-4; d_call: TRBD1; cdr3_nt: TGTGCCAGCAGCCCAGGGACAGGAGAAAACATTCAGTACTTC; cdr3_aa: CASSPGTGENIQYF
clone_size: .; v_call: TRBV4-1; j_call: TRBJ1-5; d_call: .; cdr3_nt: TGCGCCAGCAGCCAGGCTGATCTCGGGGGCAGGAGCAATCAGCCCCAGCATTTT; cdr3_aa: CASSQADLGGRSNQPQHF
clone_size: .; v_call: TRBV29-1; j_call: TRBJ1-1; d_call: .; cdr3_nt: TGCAGCGTTGAAAGGGGGAGGAACACTGAAGCTTTCTTT; cdr3_aa: CSVERGRNTEAFF
clone_size: .; v_call: TRBV28; j_call: TRBJ1-5; d_call: .; cdr3_nt: TGTGCCAGCAGTTCCACCAATCAGCCCCAGCATTTT; cdr3_aa: CASSSTNQPQHF
clone_size: .; v_call: TRBV6-6; j_call: TRBJ1-6; d_call: TRBD1; cdr3_nt: TGTGCCAGCAGCCCGAGACAGGGTCAAGACAAATCACCCCTCCACTTT; cdr3_aa: CASSPRQGQDKSPLHF
clone_size: once; v_call: TRBV27; j_call: TRBJ2-2; d_call: TRBD1; cdr3_nt: TGTGCCAGCCGACCGGGACAGGGTTGGATCACCGGGGAGCTGTTTTTT; cdr3_aa: CASRPGQGWITGELFF
clone_size: .; v_call: TRBV2; j_call: TRBJ2-1; d_call: TRBD2; cdr3_nt: TGTGCCAGCCGGCGGGGGAGCTCCTACAATGAGCAGTTCTTC; cdr3_aa: CASRRGSSYNEQFF
clone_size: .; v_call: TRBV5-1; j_call: TRBJ2-2; d_call: .; cdr3_nt: TGCGCCAGCAGCTTGAGTATCGGACACCTTACCGGGGAGCTGTTTTTT; cdr3_aa: CASSLSIGHLTGELFF
clone_size: .; v_call: TRBV5-6; j_call: TRBJ2-1; d_call: .; cdr3_nt: TGTGCCAGCAGCTTATACGGTAGGGGGTCCCTTTACAATGAGCAGTTCTTC; cdr3_aa: CASSLYGRGSLYNEQFF
clone_size: .; v_call: TRBV4-3; j_call: TRBJ2-3; d_call: .; cdr3_nt: TGCGCCAGCAGCCAAGATTTAGTTAGCACAGATACGCAGTATTTT; cdr3_aa: CASSQDLVSTDTQYF
clone_size: .; v_call: TRBV2; j_call: TRBJ1-2; d_call: .; cdr3_nt: TGTGCCAGCAGATCATTTAGGGGCTTCTATGGCTACACCTTC; cdr3_aa: CASRSFRGFYGYTF
clone_size: many; v_call: TRBV28; j_call: TRBJ2-7; d_call: .; cdr3_nt: TGTGCCAGCAGTTCCCCTCCGGACAGATCCTACGAGCAGTACTTC; cdr3_aa: CASSSPPDRSYEQYF
clone_size: .; v_call: TRBV30; j_call: TRBJ2-7; d_call: .; cdr3_nt: TGTGCCTGGACCGGCCACCCATCAGCTTCCTCCTACGAGCAGTACTTC; cdr3_aa: CAWTGHPSASSYEQYF
clone_size: .; v_call: TRBV19; j_call: TRBJ1-1; d_call: .; cdr3_nt: TGTGCCAGTAGTTATTTTTGGGACAAGAACACTGAAGCTTTCTTT; cdr3_aa: CASSYFWDKNTEAFF
clone_size: .; v_call: TRBV4-3; j_call: TRBJ2-1; d_call: TRBD2; cdr3_nt: TGCGCCAGCAGCCAAGAACATTTCGGGCTAGCGGGGGGTGAGCAGTTCTTC; cdr3_aa: CASSQEHFGLAGGEQFF
clone_size: .; v_call: TRBV5-1; j_call: TRBJ1-1; d_call: .; cdr3_nt: TGCGCCAGCAGCCGCCGGCCGGGCGGTGAAGCTTTCTTT; cdr3_aa: CASSRRPGGEAFF
clone_size: .; v_call: TRBV11-3; j_call: TRBJ1-1; d_call: .; cdr3_nt: TGTGCCAGCAGCTTAGGGCAGAACACTGAAGCTTTCTTT; cdr3_aa: CASSLGQNTEAFF
clone_size: .; v_call: TRBV11-2; j_call: TRBJ2-7; d_call: .; cdr3_nt: TGTGCCAGCAGCTTAGGGGCCAGTTACGAGCAGTACTTC; cdr3_aa: CASSLGASYEQYF
clone_size: .; v_call: TRBV6-5; j_call: TRBJ2-1; d_call: TRBD2; cdr3_nt: TGTGCCACCAGACTAGCGGGGCGATCCTACAATGAGCAGTTCTTC; cdr3_aa: CATRLAGRSYNEQFF